What follows are 13 T cell receptor beta chains derived from one specimen sequenced in a study of blood T cell repertoires in COVID-19. Clones were read by immunoSEQ multiplex PCR, and TCRdb kept only the in-frame ones, dropping some. In the table there are some 300,000 clones, approximately 90% of which are singletons. The sequenced sample consisted of PBMCs or T cells enriched from blood (not recorded which). These receptors came from a woman aged 35 to 49 who had recovered from COVID-19.

This rearrangement joins TRBV19 to TRBJ1-4; D is unclear. V shed 8 bases and J shed 3 bases, with 13 bases lying between them. Germline CDR1 LNHDA, CDR2 SQIVND (reference sequence). The CDR3 is made up of 14 amino acids. The CDR3 nucleotides read TGTGCCAGTGCCCTCATGTCGGCTAATGAAAAACTGTTTTTT. It codes for CASALMSANEKLFF.

The rearrangement uses TRBV30 and TRBJ2-1, with 12 bases identical to TRBD1. V shed 1 base and J 5 bases; nucleotides not matched to a gene: 12. The CDR3 consists of 18 residues. Germline V gives CDR1 GTSNPN, CDR2 SVGIG (reference sequence). DNA of the CDR3: TGTGCCTGGAGTGCCGCCGGGACAGGGGGCGGGTTTAACAATGAGCAGTTCTTC. Protein product: CAWSAAGTGGGFNNEQFF. Full variable domain (outside the CDR3, taken from reference TRBV30 and TRBJ2-1): SQTIHQWPATLVQPVGSPLSLECTVEGTSNPNLYWYRQAAGRGLQLLFYSVGIGQISSEVPQNLSASRPQDRQFILSSKKLLLSDSGFYLCAWSAAGTGGGFNNEQFFGPGTRLTVL.

In this sample, this clone turned up once. This rearrangement joins TRBV7-2 to TRBJ2-3; D possibly corresponds to TRBD2 (6 bases). Trimming cost V 5 bases and J 1 base, with 10 bases left between them. The germline CDR1 and CDR2 sequences are SGHTA and FQGNSA. The length of the CDR3 is 14 residues. The CDR3 DNA follows: TGTGCCAGCAGCCCCGGGGGAGGCACAGATACGCAGTATTTT. This sequence encodes CASSPGGGTDTQYF.

This chain joins TRBV19 and TRBJ2-1; weak D call: TRBD2 (6 bases). Germline-derived CDR1 and CDR2 are LNHDA and SQIVND (reference sequence). Trimming stripped 6 bases from V and 4 bases from J, with 19 bases between. The CDR3 consists of 16 residues. The CDR3 nucleotides are TGTGCCAGTAGCCCACCCGCGGGACGGAGTTACAATGAGCAGTTCTTC. This encodes CASSPPAGRSYNEQFF.

This clone was seen a single time. The chain uses TRBV28 and TRBJ2-1; maybe TRBD2 (6 bases). CDR3 length: 16 amino acids. The ends were cut back, 4 bases at V and 0 bases at J, with 13 bases in the middle. Germline V lookup: CDR1 MDHEN, CDR2 SYDVKM. The CDR3 sequence is CASSSSGTGSYNEQFF. The CDR3, as DNA: TGTGCCAGCAGTTCCTCCGGGACTGGCTCCTACAATGAGCAGTTCTTC.

The genes are TRBV4-1 and TRBJ2-3, with TRBD2 as a possible D gene (5 bases). The CDR3 covers 13 residues. The germline gives CDR1 MGHRA, CDR2 YSYEKL. V dropped 3 bases and J dropped 6 bases, with 10 bases sitting between them. The CDR3 nucleotides are TGCGCCAGCAGCCAGCTGTCGGGGGATACGCAGTATTTT. Amino acid sequence: CASSQLSGDTQYF.

This chain uses TRBV29-1 with TRBJ2-3; D unclear. Germline CDR1 reads SQVTM; CDR2 reads ANQGSEA. CDR3 length: 14 amino acids. V was shortened by 1 base and J by 1 base, with 9 bases between the two germline ends. The CDR3 DNA reads as TGCAGCGTTGAAGGGTCTGCGGGCACAGATACGCAGTATTTT. It is translated as CSVEGSAGTDTQYF.

This clone came up a few times. The genes are TRBV7-2 and TRBJ1-3, with 9 bases identical to TRBD1. The V and J ends lost 3 bases and 0 bases, in that order; junction bases with no gene match: 3. The germline CDR1 and CDR2 sequences are SGHTA and FQGNSA. CDR3 length: 16 residues. The CDR3 spells CASSLGTGSSGNTIYF. The CDR3 region has the DNA TGTGCCAGCAGCTTGGGGACAGGGAGCTCTGGAAACACCATATATTTT.

The rearrangement links TRBV19 to TRBJ1-4, with D perhaps matching TRBD1 (5 bases). V lost 1 base and J lost 8, with 14 bases in between. The germline V gene encodes CDR1 LNHDA and CDR2 SQIVND (reference sequence). This CDR3 comprises 15 residues. The CDR3 DNA reads TGTGCCAGTAGTATAGTCGGGCAGGGTTGGGAAAAACTGTTTTTT. Residues: CASSIVGQGWEKLFF.

This rearrangement joins TRBV11-2 to TRBJ2-4, with D perhaps matching TRBD2 (5 bases). V gave up 9 bases and J gave up 7 bases, with 25 bases separating them. This CDR3 is 16 amino acids long. CDR1 SGHAT and CDR2 FQNNGV come from the germline V gene. The CDR3 protein is CASSDGSSERRNIQYF. In nucleotides, the CDR3 is TGTGCCAGTTCTGATGGGAGTAGCGAAAGGAGGAACATTCAGTACTTC.

This clone was observed a handful of times. The chain carries TRBV27 and TRBJ1-2; D gene uncertain. Germline assignment: CDR1 MNHEY and CDR2 SMNVEV (reference sequence). CDR3 length: 15 amino acids. V was trimmed by 5 bases and J by 2 bases, leaving 15 bases between them. CDR3 residues: CASSPNQDLNYGYTF. CDR3 nucleotide sequence: TGTGCCAGCAGTCCGAATCAGGATCTAAACTATGGCTACACCTTC.

The chain employs TRBV30 and TRBJ2-3; TRBD1 matches 9 bases. CDR3 length: 13 residues. Trimming cost V 5 bases and J 4 bases; bases outside gene matches: 4. Germline loops: CDR1 GTSNPN, CDR2 SVGIG (reference sequence). DNA of the CDR3: TGTGCCTGGGGACAGGGGTCGCCAGATACGCAGTATTTT. It yields the protein CAWGQGSPDTQYF.

The rearrangement joins TRBV28 to TRBJ1-5, with TRBD1 matching over 7 bases. CDR1 MDHEN and CDR2 SYDVKM come from the germline V gene. The CDR3 covers 15 residues. V shed 6 bases, J shed 4 bases, and the junction held 9 bases outside the gene matches. The CDR3 is CASRPSTGRNQPQHF. In DNA, the CDR3 is TGTGCCAGCAGACCGTCGACAGGGCGGAATCAGCCCCAGCATTTT.